Presented here are 24 T cell receptor beta chains from one specimen sequenced in a study of blood T cells in healthy people across ages. Next came a second PCR, run for about 7 to 12 cycles, which used a sample-barcoded 5' primer along with a J-beta primer mix. TCRdb reprocessed the 5' RACE reads with MiXCR, giving one entry per CDR3 protein. The profile shows around 1,500,000 distinct CDR3 sequences, 28% of them singletons. The sample consisted of blood. Receptor source: a woman aged 25-40 years in good health.

This clonotype was detected only a few times. V and J are TRBV5-1 and TRBJ1-1; D is uncertain. The germline gives CDR1 SGHRS, CDR2 YFSETQ. The CDR3 sequence is 15 residues long. Deletions cut 0 bases from V and 5 bases from J, with 14 bases between. The CDR3 nucleotides are TGCGCCAGCAGCTTGGGCCGAGGAAGAAGAACTGAAGCTTTCTTT. Protein: CASSLGRGRRTEAFF.

This clonotype has a handful of counts. The CDR3 is CASSPTSGGAAQYF. In DNA form, the CDR3 reads TGCGCCAGCAGCCCAACGAGCGGGGGGGCAGCGCAGTATTTT. The gene calls are TRBV4-3 and TRBJ2-3; TRBD2 matches 10 bases. This CDR3 has 14 amino acids. The V gene's germline CDR1 is LGHNA and CDR2 YSLEER. Unmatched junction bases numbered 8, after V lost 4 bases and J lost 10 bases.

This chain uses TRBV7-6 with TRBJ1-2; D is perhaps TRBD1 (6 bases). The V and J ends lost 6 bases and 7 bases respectively, with 18 bases between them. In germline, CDR1 is SGHVS, CDR2 FNYEAQ. The CDR3 totals 14 residues. CDR3 sequence (DNA): TGTGCCAGCAGGCCACAGACAGGTGGGGGTGGCTACACCTTC. Encoded protein: CASRPQTGGGGYTF.

The chain recombines TRBV5-1 with TRBJ1-1; D gene uncertain. Germline-derived CDR1 and CDR2 are SGHRS and YFSETQ. CDR3 length: 15 amino acids. V lost 0 bases, J lost 6 bases, and 15 bases lay in between. CDR3 sequence reads: CASSLAPGGNAEAFF. The DNA for the CDR3 is TGCGCCAGCAGCTTGGCGCCGGGTGGTAATGCTGAAGCTTTCTTT. Full variable domain (rest looked up from reference TRBV5-1 and TRBJ1-1): KAGVTQTPRYLIKTRGQQVTLSCSPISGHRSVSWYQQTPGQGLQFLFEYFSETQRNKGNFPGRFSGRQFSNSRSEMNVSTLELGDSALYLCASSLAPGGNAEAFFGQGTRLTVV.

J is TRBJ2-3 and V is TRBV28; D perhaps matches TRBD2 (7 bases). Trimming took off 8 bases at V and 8 bases at J, with 26 bases between the two ends. Germline values: CDR1 MDHEN, CDR2 SYDVKM. This CDR3 is 16 amino acids long. CDR3 loop: CASLLGGGAVAGTQYF. The CDR3, as DNA: TGTGCCAGCCTTCTAGGAGGGGGGGCCGTAGCAGGTACGCAGTATTTT.

This clonotype was counted ten times or more. The chain links TRBV24-1 to TRBJ2-1; D is uncertain. Germline CDR1 reads KGHDR; CDR2 reads SFDVKD. V was trimmed by 1 base and J by 12 bases, leaving 15 bases between them. The CDR3 is made up of 14 amino acids. CDR3 residues: CATSDFGRWGGQFF. CDR3 DNA sequence: TGTGCCACCAGTGATTTCGGACGATGGGGTGGGCAGTTCTTC.

This clonotype was seen a handful of times. One end of the junction is discordant with germline, which a read error may explain. The V call is TRBV6-2 or TRBV6-3, the J call TRBJ2-5, with D hard to call. Per the germline V gene, CDR1 is MNHEY and CDR2 is SVGEGT. This CDR3 has 15 residues. The CDR3 loop reads CASRPDTTGQETLYF. Written as DNA, the CDR3 is TGTGCCAGCAGACCCGACACGACTGGCCAAGAGACCCTGTACTTC.

The chain uses TRBV2 and TRBJ2-1; 9 bases fit TRBD1. With 4 bases clipped from V and 10 bases from J, the junction kept 5 bases outside the gene matches. Germline CDR1 SNHLY, CDR2 FYNNEI. The CDR3 is 13 amino acids. The CDR3: CASSGDRDREQFF. The CDR3 DNA follows: TGTGCCAGCAGTGGGGACAGGGACCGGGAGCAGTTCTTC.

As regards this clonotype: Compared with germline, one end of the junction differs, possibly owing to a read error. The chain combines TRBV5-5 with TRBJ1-6; TRBD1 matches 7 bases. The CDR3 spans 15 residues. The V gene's germline CDR1 is SGHKS and CDR2 YYEKEE (reference sequence). CDR3: CASSSRGTVNSPLQF. In DNA, the CDR3 is TGTGCCAGCAGCTCCCGAGGGACAGTCAATTCACCCCTCCAATTT.

This clonotype was seen at least ten times. This chain joins TRBV7-2 and TRBJ2-1, with D unclear. The CDR3 sequence is 14 residues long. Germline V CDR1 and CDR2: SGHTA, FQGNSA. V lost 1 base, J lost 6 bases, and 10 bases lay in between. The CDR3 protein is CASSLDQLLNEQFF. Here the CDR3 DNA reads TGTGCCAGCAGCTTAGACCAGCTACTCAATGAGCAGTTCTTC.

This chain connects TRBV4-1 to TRBJ2-1; TRBD2 matches at 12 bases. Germline V gene data show CDR1 as MGHRA and CDR2 as YSYEKL. V shed 7 bases and J 8 bases; nucleotides not matched to a gene: 6. The CDR3 is made up of 14 amino acids. CDR3 protein: CASKLAGGRYEQFF. CDR3 nucleotides: TGCGCCAGCAAGCTAGCGGGGGGGAGATATGAGCAGTTCTTC.

The chain links TRBV11-2 to TRBJ2-5, with D maybe TRBD2 (6 bases). V was shortened by 1 base and J by 4 bases, with 10 bases between the two germline ends. Germline V gene data show CDR1 as SGHAT and CDR2 as FQNNGV. The CDR3 is made up of 14 amino acids. The CDR3 spells CASSLAWRGETQYF. The DNA for the CDR3 is TGTGCCAGCAGCTTAGCTTGGAGGGGAGAGACCCAGTACTTC.

This clonotype was observed many times. This chain joins TRBV20-1 and TRBJ2-4; D gene ambiguous. Trimming pared 0 bases from V and 12 bases from J, leaving 9 bases between. This CDR3 has 11 residues. Germline V gene data show CDR1 as DFQATT and CDR2 as SNEGSKA (reference sequence). In nucleotides, the CDR3 is TGCAGTGCTAGAGATAGGTCCCATCAGTACTTC. Translated, it gives CSARDRSHQYF.

This clonotype was counted ten times or more. V and J are TRBV5-1 and TRBJ1-6; unclear D gene. The germline V and J ends were trimmed by 4 bases and 9 bases, with 8 bases remaining between them. The V gene's germline CDR1 is SGHRS and CDR2 YFSETQ. The CDR3 contains 12 residues. CDR3 amino acids: CASSPRGSPLHF. CDR3 in DNA: TGCGCCAGCAGCCCCCGTGGTTCACCCCTCCACTTT. Complete variable domain (other parts from reference TRBV5-1 and TRBJ1-6): KAGVTQTPRYLIKTRGQQVTLSCSPISGHRSVSWYQQTPGQGLQFLFEYFSETQRNKGNFPGRFSGRQFSNSRSEMNVSTLELGDSALYLCASSPRGSPLHFGNGTRLTVT.

To note about this clonotype: Sequence at one end of the junction differs from germline and may be a read error. V and J are TRBV18 and TRBJ2-5, with D unclear. Germline V gene lookup returns CDR1 KGHSH and CDR2 LQKENI. The CDR3 is 12 amino acids. CDR3 nucleotide sequence: TGTGCCAGCTCACCAAACCAGGAGACCCGGTACTTC. Translation gives CASSPNQETRYF.

The chain carries TRBV5-5 and TRBJ2-3; TRBD2 aligns across 7 bases. Looked up from germline, CDR1 is SGHKS and CDR2 is YYEKEE (reference sequence). This CDR3 is built from 15 residues. Losses at the gene ends were 3 bases for V and 6 bases for J; bases not matched to a gene: 10. CDR3 residues: CASSSPSGGPDTQYF. The CDR3 nucleotides read TGTGCCAGCAGCTCCCCTAGCGGAGGTCCTGATACGCAGTATTTT.

Remarks on this clonotype: This may be a read error: a much more frequent sequence differs by one nucleotide. The chain links TRBV12-3 or TRBV12-4 to TRBJ2-5; unclear D gene. This CDR3 region has 14 residues. Here the CDR3 DNA reads TGTGCCAGCAGTTCCCTTCGGTTGGGAAGGACCCAGTGCTTC. Translated: CASSSLRLGRTQCF.

Of note for this clonotype: A read error is possible here, since a much larger clone lies one base away. The rearrangement links TRBV6-5 to TRBJ2-4; D is uncertain. Per the germline V gene, CDR1 is MNHEY and CDR2 is SVGAGI. This CDR3 comprises 14 residues. Trimming shortened V by 4 bases and J by 1 base, and 8 bases separated the two germline ends. For the CDR3, the DNA is TGTGCCAGCAGTTCCAATATGGCCAAAAACATTCAGTACTTC. Protein: CASSSNMAKNIQYF.

This clonotype was found a few times. CDR3 nucleotide sequence: TGTGCCAGCAGTTACCCGCCGGGACAGAACTACGAGCAGTACTTC. It yields the protein CASSYPPGQNYEQYF. V and J are TRBV6-6 and TRBJ2-7; 7 bases agree with TRBD1. Unmatched junction bases numbered 7, after V lost 2 bases and J lost 3 bases. CDR1 and CDR2 from the germline V gene are MNHNY and SVGAGI (reference sequence). This CDR3 region has 15 residues.

This clonotype was counted a few times. The rearrangement uses TRBV29-1 and TRBJ2-3; 12 bases agree with TRBD1. From germline, CDR1 is SQVTM and CDR2 ANQGSEA. The CDR3 runs to 14 residues. CDR3 region: CNVRGQGASDTQYF. The CDR3 DNA reads as TGCAACGTGAGGGGACAGGGGGCATCAGATACGCAGTATTTT.

This clonotype was picked up a small number of times. The gene calls are TRBV12-5 and TRBJ2-5, with D unresolved. Germline V CDR1 and CDR2: LGHNT, FRNRAP. The germline V and J ends were trimmed by 1 base and 3 bases, with 6 bases remaining between them. The CDR3 is 13 amino acids. CDR3 DNA sequence: TGTGCTAGTGGTTTGGCGCCCGAAGAGACCCAGTACTTC. Its translation is CASGLAPEETQYF. The whole variable domain, filled in from reference TRBV12-5 and TRBJ2-5, reads DARVTQTPRHKVTEMGQEVTMRCQPILGHNTVFWYRQTMMQGLELLAYFRNRAPLDDSGMPKDRFSAEMPDATLATLKIQPSEPRDSAVYFCASGLAPEETQYFGPGTRLLVL.

This clonotype was detected only a few times. This chain joins TRBV7-2 and TRBJ2-1, with TRBD2 identical over 7 bases. The CDR3 sequence is 15 residues long. V gave up 9 bases and J gave up 1 base; unmatched junction bases: 9. Germline V gene data show CDR1 as SGHTA and CDR2 as FQGNSA. CDR3 nucleotides: TGTGCCAGTACTAGCGAACCGATTTCCTACAATGAGCAGTTCTTC. It yields the protein CASTSEPISYNEQFF. Supplemented by reference TRBV7-2 and TRBJ2-1, the full variable domain reads GAGVSQSPSNKVTEKGKDVELRCDPISGHTALYWYRQSLGQGLEFLIYFQGNSAPDKSGLPSDRFSAERTGGSVSTLTIQRTQQEDSAVYLCASTSEPISYNEQFFGPGTRLTVL.

This clonotype was recorded at least ten times. CDR3 residues: CASSRRGLTDTQYF. In DNA, the CDR3 is TGTGCCAGCAGTAGGCGGGGACTCACAGATACGCAGTATTTT. The genes are TRBV12-3 or TRBV12-4 and TRBJ2-3; maybe TRBD2 (6 bases). Trimming took 5 bases from V and 2 from J, leaving 11 bases between them. The CDR3 totals 14 residues.

The genes are TRBV9 and TRBJ2-5; D might be TRBD1 or TRBD2, each matching 5 bases. V was pared by 3 bases and J by 7 bases, with 19 bases between. The germline V gene has CDR1 SGDLS and CDR2 YYNGEE. This CDR3 region has 15 residues. The CDR3 region has the DNA TGTGCCAGCAGCGCCGAGGGGAAGACTCGGGGGACCCAGTACTTC. Its translation is CASSAEGKTRGTQYF.